The 30 T cell receptor beta chains reported below all come from one sample, sequenced in a study of blood T cell repertoires in COVID-19 (dated by TCRdb to 2020 to 2022). Library preparation was by the immunoSEQ multiplex PCR assay. This is the immuneACCESS table as TCRdb keeps it, with only in-frame sequences that have V and J called. A part of the clones is gone; compared with another copy, unresolved V genes explain less than half, and the rest is unexplained. For this sample the table gives 65,000 to 70,000 clones, of which 60% to 85% were detected only once. About 15% of the sample is held by the ten biggest clonotypes. The sequenced material came from peripheral blood. These receptors were collected from a man between 60 and 75 years old with acute or convalescent COVID-19.

This chain uses TRBV11-2 with TRBJ2-3, with 10 nucleotides matching TRBD2. Losses at the gene ends were 0 bases for V and 5 bases for J; bases not matched to a gene: 2. Germline CDR1 is SGHAT and CDR2 is FQNNGV. The CDR3 has 15 residues. The CDR3 bases are TGTGCCAGCAGCTTAGAAGCGGGGGGGTTAGATACGCAGTATTTT. Encoded protein: CASSLEAGGLDTQYF.

This clone was detected once. The chain links TRBV9 to TRBJ2-7; 7 bases fit TRBD2. Germline CDR1 is SGDLS and CDR2 is YYNGEE. The CDR3 covers 16 residues. V dropped 0 bases and J dropped 2; count of bases not matched to a gene: 8. In DNA, the CDR3 is TGTGCCAGCAGCGTAGGGTGGGGGGGACGAGCCTACGAGCAGTACTTC. Translated: CASSVGWGGRAYEQYF.

This clone was recorded a few times. The chain uses TRBV5-6 and TRBJ2-1, with D possibly matching TRBD2 (6 bases). The V end lost 3 bases, the J end lost 4 bases, and 17 bases lay between the germline ends. CDR1 and CDR2 (germline): SGHDT, YYEEEE. The CDR3 is 16 residues long. CDR3 sequence: CASSSFSGSAYNEQFF. The CDR3 DNA reads as TGTGCCAGCAGCTCTTTTAGCGGTTCCGCTTACAATGAGCAGTTCTTC.

J is TRBJ1-2 and V is TRBV5-1; D is perhaps TRBD1 (5 bases). Trimming removed 4 bases at V and 7 bases at J, with 14 bases between. This CDR3 is 13 amino acids long. Germline-derived CDR1 and CDR2 are SGHRS and YFSETQ. DNA of the CDR3: TGCGCCAGCAGCCCCGCAGGGCAGAGTGGCTACACCTTC. Its translation: CASSPAGQSGYTF.

The V and J genes are TRBV5-5 and TRBJ2-4; D uncertain. The germline V and J ends were trimmed by 0 bases and 2 bases, with 12 bases remaining between them. Germline V gene lookup returns CDR1 SGHKS and CDR2 YYEKEE (reference sequence). This CDR3 comprises 16 residues. CDR3 nucleotide sequence: TGTGCCAGCAGCTTGGATGACATGGCTCCCAAAAACATTCAGTACTTC. Translated, it gives CASSLDDMAPKNIQYF.

This clone was seen just once. The gene calls are TRBV2 and TRBJ2-2; D may be TRBD1 (6 bases). CDR3 size: 15 residues. Germline lookup yields CDR1 SNHLY and CDR2 FYNNEI. V lost 7 bases, J lost 2 bases, and 14 bases lay in between. The CDR3 DNA sequence: TGTGCCAGCAAAAGTCGGACAGATAACACCGGGGAGCTGTTTTTT. It encodes CASKSRTDNTGELFF.

This sequence joins TRBV7-2 and TRBJ1-1; the D gene is possibly TRBD1 (5 bases). V lost 6 bases to trimming and J lost 7 bases, with 15 bases between them. The CDR3 covers 13 residues. CDR1 and CDR2 from the germline V gene are SGHTA and FQGNSA. The CDR3 here is CASRPPAGVEAFF. The CDR3 DNA follows: TGTGCCAGCAGGCCGCCGGCGGGGGTTGAAGCTTTCTTT.

J is TRBJ2-3 and V is TRBV20-1; TRBD2 aligns across 11 bases. Germline V gene sequence: CDR1 DFQATT, CDR2 SNEGSKA (reference sequence). The ends lost 3 bases at V and 2 bases at J; junction bases unmatched: 7. The CDR3 runs 16 residues. The CDR3: CSASPRLAGPTDTQYF. Written as DNA, the CDR3 is TGCAGTGCTAGTCCGCGACTAGCGGGGCCCACAGATACGCAGTATTTT.

J is TRBJ2-3 and V is TRBV7-2; possible D gene TRBD1, 6 bases. This CDR3 has 13 amino acids. Germline lookup yields CDR1 SGHTA and CDR2 FQGNSA. V shed 5 bases and J shed 2 bases, with 8 bases lying between them. For the CDR3, the DNA is TGTGCCAGCAGCCGACAGGTCACAGATACGCAGTATTTT. Protein product: CASSRQVTDTQYF.

This rearrangement joins TRBV5-4 to TRBJ1-2; tentatively, D is TRBD1 (6 bases). CDR3 size: 13 residues. Germline assignment: CDR1 SGHNT and CDR2 YYREEE (reference sequence). V dropped 4 bases and J dropped 2 bases, with 9 bases sitting between them. CDR3: CASSTTGNYGYTF. The CDR3 DNA is TGTGCCAGCAGCACCACAGGGAACTATGGCTACACCTTC.

The rearrangement uses TRBV29-1 and TRBJ2-7; 8 nucleotides match TRBD1. The CDR3 sequence is 15 residues long. Germline V gene lookup returns CDR1 SQVTM and CDR2 ANQGSEA. Trimming cost V 6 bases and J 6 bases; bases outside gene matches: 16. The CDR3 region is CSVLTTGALKTEQYF. The CDR3 nucleotides are TGCAGCGTCCTCACGACAGGGGCGCTCAAAACCGAGCAGTACTTC.

This chain links TRBV27 with TRBJ1-6; 8 bases match TRBD1. V lost 5 bases, J lost 10 bases, and 7 bases stayed unmatched. Germline V CDR1 and CDR2: MNHEY, SMNVEV (reference sequence). The CDR3 contains 14 residues. Written as DNA, the CDR3 is TGTGCCAGCAGTCCGACAGGGGTTCGGTCACCCCTCCACTTT. Its translation: CASSPTGVRSPLHF.

V usage is TRBV7-2 and J usage is TRBJ2-7, with TRBD1 matching 7 bases. Trimming took 5 bases from V and 2 from J; bases not matched to a gene: 9. Per the germline V gene, CDR1 is SGHTA and CDR2 is FQGNSA. The CDR3 has 15 amino acids. This CDR3 is CASSVTGATPYEQYF. In DNA, the CDR3 is TGTGCCAGCAGCGTAACAGGGGCCACCCCCTACGAGCAGTACTTC.

CDR3 coding DNA: TGTGCCAGCAGCTTGGAGGGACAGTTAGGCCCGAAGACCACGGATACGCAGTATTTT. This gives the protein CASSLEGQLGPKTTDTQYF. The rearrangement links TRBV5-6 to TRBJ2-3; 7 nucleotides line up with TRBD1. The CDR3 is 19 residues long. V was clipped by 0 bases and J by 6 bases; unmatched bases: 19. CDR1 SGHDT and CDR2 YYEEEE come from the germline V gene.

The chain carries TRBV5-1 and TRBJ1-1, with D maybe TRBD1 (5 bases). The CDR3 extends over 14 amino acids. Germline V lookup: CDR1 SGHRS, CDR2 YFSETQ. Trimming pared 4 bases from V and 0 bases from J, leaving 10 bases between. CDR3 loop: CASSRQGVNTEAFF. The CDR3 DNA reads as TGCGCCAGCAGCCGGCAGGGTGTGAACACTGAAGCTTTCTTT.

The CDR3 nucleotides are TGTGCCTGGAGTGTTGGGGGGGTTGGGGATACGCAGTATTTT. It codes for CAWSVGGVGDTQYF. The V call is TRBV30, the J call TRBJ2-3; 7 bases map to TRBD2. V lost 0 bases, J lost 6 bases, and 6 bases stayed unmatched. The CDR3 is made up of 14 amino acids. Germline V gene lookup returns CDR1 GTSNPN and CDR2 SVGIG (reference sequence). Complete variable domain (other parts from reference TRBV30 and TRBJ2-3): SQTIHQWPATLVQPVGSPLSLECTVEGTSNPNLYWYRQAAGRGLQLLFYSVGIGQISSEVPQNLSASRPQDRQFILSSKKLLLSDSGFYLCAWSVGGVGDTQYFGPGTRLTVL.

V usage is TRBV2 and J usage is TRBJ1-3; D is perhaps TRBD1 (5 bases). CDR3 length equals 16 residues. Trimming took 7 bases from V and 1 from J, leaving 17 bases between them. The germline gives CDR1 SNHLY, CDR2 FYNNEI. This CDR3 reads CASTPRGGESGNTIYF. The CDR3, as DNA: TGTGCCAGCACCCCAAGGGGAGGGGAATCTGGAAACACCATATATTTT.

This clone was detected ten times or more. This chain joins TRBV2 and TRBJ1-5; 9 positions agree with TRBD1. There are 15 residues in the CDR3. The germline V gene has CDR1 SNHLY and CDR2 FYNNEI. Unmatched junction bases numbered 6, after V lost 6 bases and J lost 3 bases. CDR3 loop: CASSPGQGTNQPQHF. The DNA of the CDR3 is TGTGCCAGCAGCCCGGGACAGGGAACCAATCAGCCCCAGCATTTT. The complete variable domain, with remaining parts taken from reference TRBV2 and TRBJ1-5, reads EPEVTQTPSHQVTQMGQEVILRCVPISNHLYFYWYRQILGQKVEFLVSFYNNEISEKSEIFDDQFSVERPDGSNFTLKIRSTKLEDSAMYFCASSPGQGTNQPQHFGDGTRLSIL.

The V and J genes are TRBV5-8 and TRBJ2-3, with TRBD2 identical over 9 bases. The V and J ends lost 3 bases and 6 bases, in that order; junction bases with no gene match: 5. CDR1 is SGHTS and CDR2 is YDEGEE in the germline V gene. The CDR3 covers 14 residues. The CDR3 protein is CASSYLTSGDTQYF. In DNA, the CDR3 is TGTGCCAGCAGCTACCTGACTAGCGGTGATACGCAGTATTTT.

The CDR3 loop is CASSPIGQGAGNTIYF. CDR3 coding DNA: TGTGCCAGCTCACCAATAGGACAGGGGGCTGGAAACACCATATATTTT. V gene TRBV18 combines with J gene TRBJ1-3; 10 bases are shared with TRBD1. The V segment lost 2 bases and the J segment 2 bases; nucleotides outside the gene matches: 3. The CDR3 totals 16 residues. Germline assignment: CDR1 KGHSH and CDR2 LQKENI.

The chain carries TRBV9 and TRBJ2-1; TRBD1 agrees at 7 bases. The CDR3 length is 15 residues. With V trimmed by 1 base and J by 6 bases, 7 bases remained unmatched. From germline, CDR1 is SGDLS and CDR2 YYNGEE. This chain's CDR3 is CASSVHGQEANEQFF. In DNA, the CDR3 is TGTGCCAGCAGCGTACATGGACAGGAGGCCAATGAGCAGTTCTTC.

The V call is TRBV3-1 (or the pseudogene TRBV3-2), the J call TRBJ1-1; TRBD1 matches 9 bases. The CDR3 loop spans 19 amino acids. V shed 0 bases, J shed 7 bases, and the junction held 18 bases outside the gene matches. The germline gives CDR1 LGHDT, CDR2 YNNKEL (reference sequence). The CDR3 protein is CASSQEIHQPYRGLGEAFF. The CDR3 DNA reads TGTGCCAGCAGCCAAGAGATCCACCAACCGTACAGGGGGCTTGGTGAAGCTTTCTTT.

This chain links TRBV10-3 with TRBJ2-1, with D tentatively TRBD1 (7 bases). The length of the CDR3 is 16 residues. Trimming pared 6 bases from V and 3 bases from J, leaving 18 bases between. Germline lookup yields CDR1 ENHRY and CDR2 SYGVKD. CDR3 sequence (DNA): TGTGCCATCAGGGACCCAGGGGGGACCCTCTACAATGAGCAGTTCTTC. Translating gives CAIRDPGGTLYNEQFF.

This clone came up a few times. The V call is TRBV9, the J call TRBJ1-2; D not resolved. In germline, CDR1 is SGDLS, CDR2 YYNGEE. V was cut by 4 bases and J by 7 bases, with 23 bases left in between. The CDR3 runs 16 residues. The CDR3: CASSTPGFAVNFGYTF. Written as DNA, the CDR3 is TGTGCCAGCAGCACCCCAGGTTTCGCAGTAAATTTTGGCTACACCTTC.

The V gene is TRBV15, the J gene TRBJ1-5, with D possibly being TRBD1 (5 bases). Germline CDR1 LNHNV, CDR2 YYDKDF (reference sequence). CDR3 size: 16 residues. The V gene lost 2 bases and the J gene lost 4 bases, with 15 bases spanning the gap. CDR3 region: CATSRLQGIGNQPQHF. CDR3 sequence (DNA): TGTGCCACCAGCAGACTGCAGGGAATTGGGAATCAGCCCCAGCATTTT.

The chain employs TRBV5-4 and TRBJ1-2; D gene ambiguous. Per germline, CDR1 SGHNT and CDR2 YYREEE (reference sequence). The CDR3 runs to 14 residues. V gave up 3 bases and J gave up 7 bases, with 16 bases separating them. This CDR3 reads CASSSPEQTGGYTF. CDR3 DNA: TGTGCCAGCAGCTCTCCCGAGCAGACTGGTGGCTACACCTTC.

This chain connects TRBV5-1 to TRBJ1-5; TRBD1 is a possible D gene (6 bases). Per germline, CDR1 SGHRS and CDR2 YFSETQ. V was trimmed by 0 bases and J by 4 bases, leaving 8 bases between them. This CDR3 has 14 amino acids. The CDR3 DNA follows: TGCGCCAGCAGCTTGGTAGGGGGTAATCAGCCCCAGCATTTT. This gives the protein CASSLVGGNQPQHF.

The chain uses TRBV6-5 and TRBJ1-1; 8 bases fit TRBD1. This CDR3 spans 16 amino acids. The trim removed 2 bases at V and 1 base at J, leaving 6 bases unmatched. Germline CDR1 MNHEY, CDR2 SVGAGI. The CDR3 here is CASSYGTGKRNTEAFF. In DNA form, the CDR3 reads TGTGCCAGCAGTTACGGGACAGGCAAACGGAACACTGAAGCTTTCTTT.

CDR3 in DNA: TGTGCCAGCAGCTTAACTGGGGAGAAGGTCGGGGAGCTGTTTTTT. Translated: CASSLTGEKVGELFF. This sequence joins TRBV11-3 and TRBJ2-2; weak D call: TRBD2 (5 bases). CDR3 size: 15 residues. Trimming removed 2 bases at V and 7 bases at J, with 14 bases between. CDR1 and CDR2 (germline): SGHNT, YENEEA. Based on the CDR3 plus reference TRBV11-3 and TRBJ2-2, the full variable domain is EAGVVQSPRYKIIEKKQPVAFWCNPISGHNTLYWYLQNLGQGPELLIRYENEEAVDDSQLPKDRFSAERLKGVDSTLKIQPAELGDSAVYLCASSLTGEKVGELFFGEGSRLTVL.

The chain is built from TRBV6-5 and TRBJ1-2, with 9 positions matching TRBD1. The CDR3 has 15 residues. Trimming at V came to 6 bases and at J to 1 base, leaving 6 bases not matched to a gene. Germline values: CDR1 MNHEY, CDR2 SVGAGI. CDR3 nucleotide sequence: TGTGCCAGCAGGTTGACAGGGGGTAATAACTATGGCTACACCTTC. Protein sequence: CASRLTGGNNYGYTF.